These 32 T cell receptor beta chains share one sample of origin, sequenced in a study of shared clonotypes between healthy human individuals. The protocol was immunoSEQ multiplex PCR, while the TCRdb copy is restricted to in-frame clones and leaves out a portion. Of approximately 1.5 million clones listed, around 98.5% are singletons. Sequenced: naive CD4+ T cells sorted from blood. This sample's subset: CD45RA+ positively selected. These receptors were obtained from a man in his thirties or forties in good health.

The chain recombines TRBV27 with TRBJ2-2; D might be TRBD2 (6 bases). CDR3 length: 15 amino acids. Looked up from germline, CDR1 is MNHEY and CDR2 is SMNVEV (reference sequence). Trimming took 4 bases from V and 1 from J, leaving 10 bases between them. DNA of the CDR3: TGTGCCAGCAGTTGGGGTAGCGGGAACACCGGGGAGCTGTTTTTT. Its translation is CASSWGSGNTGELFF.

The chain recombines TRBV9 with TRBJ2-7; TRBD1 matches 11 bases. The V gene end was trimmed by 3 bases and the J gene end by 2 bases; junction bases not matched to a gene: 4. The germline V gene encodes CDR1 SGDLS and CDR2 YYNGEE. The CDR3 covers 15 residues. The CDR3 sequence: CASSGGQGATYEQYF. In nucleotides, the CDR3 is TGTGCCAGCAGCGGTGGACAGGGGGCTACCTACGAGCAGTACTTC. Complete variable domain (other parts from reference TRBV9 and TRBJ2-7): DSGVTQTPKHLITATGQRVTLRCSPRSGDLSVYWYQQSLDQGLQFLIQYYNGEERAKGNILERFSAQQFPDLHSELNLSSLELGDSALYFCASSGGQGATYEQYFGPGTRLTVT.

This chain joins TRBV5-1 and TRBJ2-3, with D tentatively TRBD2 (6 bases). The V end lost 4 bases, the J end lost 3 bases, and 15 bases lay between the germline ends. The CDR3 totals 15 residues. Germline assignment: CDR1 SGHRS and CDR2 YFSETQ. The CDR3 is CASSAEGIKTDTQYF. CDR3 nucleotide sequence: TGCGCCAGCAGCGCGGAGGGGATAAAGACAGATACGCAGTATTTT.

To note about this clone: Other DNA sequences of this sample code for an identical CDR3. The rearrangement links TRBV7-7 to TRBJ2-2, with unresolved D. Per the germline V gene, CDR1 is SSHAT and CDR2 is FNYEAQ (reference sequence). V was pared by 8 bases and J by 1 base, with 8 bases between. There are 13 residues in the CDR3. The CDR3 sequence: CASSLLNTGELFF. The CDR3 nucleotides read TGTGCCAGCTCCCTCCTGAACACCGGGGAGCTGTTTTTT. Using reference TRBV7-7 and TRBJ2-2 for the parts outside the CDR3, the full variable domain is GAGVSQSPRYKVTKRGQDVTLRCDPISSHATLYWYQQALGQGPEFLTYFNYEAQPDKSGLPSDRFSAERPEGSISTLTIQRTEQRDSAMYRCASSLLNTGELFFGEGSRLTVL.

The chain links TRBV10-3 to TRBJ2-1; no definite D call. The CDR3 has 14 amino acids. Germline loops: CDR1 ENHRY, CDR2 SYGVKD. The V end was cut by 2 bases, the J end by 1 base, with 6 bases between. The CDR3 is CAISEDGSYNEQFF. The CDR3 region has the DNA TGTGCCATCAGTGAGGACGGATCCTACAATGAGCAGTTCTTC.

The gene calls are TRBV7-9 and TRBJ2-1; no clear D. The CDR3 has 17 residues. V was clipped by 2 bases and J by 5 bases, with 19 bases between them. Germline V gives CDR1 SEHNR, CDR2 FQNEAQ (reference sequence). CDR3 in amino acids: CASSLPVSRRSDNEQFF. The CDR3 nucleotides are TGTGCCAGCAGCTTACCGGTGAGTCGCAGGTCTGACAATGAGCAGTTCTTC.

This sequence joins TRBV9 and TRBJ2-1; D is unclear. The CDR3 consists of 14 residues. Germline V gene data show CDR1 as SGDLS and CDR2 as YYNGEE. V lost 4 bases and J 8 bases, leaving 16 bases between the germline ends. The CDR3 coding sequence is TGTGCCAGCAGCTTACTCCCGTCGACACATGAGCAGTTCTTC. Translation: CASSLLPSTHEQFF. The complete variable domain, with remaining parts taken from reference TRBV9 and TRBJ2-1, reads DSGVTQTPKHLITATGQRVTLRCSPRSGDLSVYWYQQSLDQGLQFLIQYYNGEERAKGNILERFSAQQFPDLHSELNLSSLELGDSALYFCASSLLPSTHEQFFGPGTRLTVL.

The chain joins TRBV28 to TRBJ2-7; D unclear. This CDR3 is 15 amino acids long. Trimming left V 3 bases short and J 2 bases short, with 14 bases between. Germline V gene sequence: CDR1 MDHEN, CDR2 SYDVKM. The CDR3 here is CASSLGGHETYEQYF. The CDR3 region has the DNA TGTGCCAGCAGTTTGGGTGGTCACGAGACCTACGAGCAGTACTTC.

In regard to this clone: Distinct nucleotide sequences in the sample also encode this CDR3. The chain uses TRBV11-3 and TRBJ2-7; 10 nucleotides line up with TRBD1. The CDR3 runs to 14 residues. The V segment lost 2 bases and the J segment 5 bases; nucleotides outside the gene matches: 3. Per the germline V gene, CDR1 is SGHNT and CDR2 is YENEEA. The DNA for the CDR3 is TGTGCCAGCAGCTTATCCGGGACAGGGGACGAGCAGTACTTC. Translated, it gives CASSLSGTGDEQYF.

The rearrangement links TRBV19 to TRBJ1-5, with D perhaps TRBD1 (6 bases). V lost 5 bases and J lost 0, with 8 bases in between. The CDR3 extends over 14 amino acids. Germline V gene data show CDR1 as LNHDA and CDR2 as SQIVND (reference sequence). CDR3 nucleotide sequence: TGTGCCAGTAGTGTACAGGGTAGCAATCAGCCCCAGCATTTT. It is translated as CASSVQGSNQPQHF.

About this clone: Other DNA sequences in the sample encode the same CDR3. V gene TRBV27 combines with J gene TRBJ1-4; TRBD1 might be the D (5 bases). The germline V and J ends were trimmed by 4 bases and 8 bases, with 14 bases remaining between them. Germline V CDR1 and CDR2: MNHEY, SMNVEV (reference sequence). This CDR3 comprises 14 residues. CDR3 sequence (DNA): TGTGCCAGCAGTTCGGGGACCCGGCGGGAAAAACTGTTTTTT. This encodes CASSSGTRREKLFF.

On this clone: A much larger clone differs by one base, so this may be a read error. Other DNA sequences in the same sample also yield this CDR3. CDR3 amino acids: CASSVGETQYF. The CDR3 DNA is TGTGCCAGCAGCGTTGGGGAGACCCAGTACTTC. This chain joins TRBV7-2 and TRBJ2-5; no clear D. Germline CDR1 and CDR2: SGHTA and FQGNSA. The CDR3 extends over 11 amino acids. Between the trimmed V and J ends, which lost 5 bases and 5 bases, there was a span of 6 bases.

The chain is built from TRBV19 and TRBJ2-3; a weak D match, TRBD2 (6 bases). The CDR3 sequence is 13 residues long. Germline values: CDR1 LNHDA, CDR2 SQIVND (reference sequence). Trimming took 10 bases from V and 0 from J, leaving 11 bases between them. This CDR3 reads CAIPTRSTDTQYF. The CDR3 DNA is TGTGCCATTCCGACTAGGAGCACAGATACGCAGTATTTT. Using reference TRBV19 and TRBJ2-3 for the parts outside the CDR3, the full variable domain is DGGITQSPKYLFRKEGQNVTLSCEQNLNHDAMYWYRQDPGQGLRLIYYSQIVNDFQKGDIAEGYSVSREKKESFPLTVTSAQKNPTAFYLCAIPTRSTDTQYFGPGTRLTVL.

The chain is built from TRBV6-5 and TRBJ2-5; 8 bases align to TRBD2. CDR1 and CDR2 (germline): MNHEY, SVGAGI. J lost 2 bases, V lost 4 bases, and 6 bases had no gene match. CDR3 length: 15 residues. In DNA, the CDR3 is TGTGCCAGCAGTTCTTTAACTAGCGGACAAGAGACCCAGTACTTC. Residues: CASSSLTSGQETQYF.

V is TRBV19 and J is TRBJ2-7; D may be TRBD2 (6 bases). CDR1 LNHDA and CDR2 SQIVND come from the germline V gene (reference sequence). The CDR3 extends over 14 amino acids. V was cut by 11 bases and J by 3 bases, with 20 bases left in between. CDR3: CAPRSQAGYYEQYF. The CDR3 nucleotides are TGTGCCCCGCGGTCGCAGGCGGGGTACTACGAGCAGTACTTC. Drawing the rest from reference TRBV19 and TRBJ2-7, the complete variable domain is DGGITQSPKYLFRKEGQNVTLSCEQNLNHDAMYWYRQDPGQGLRLIYYSQIVNDFQKGDIAEGYSVSREKKESFPLTVTSAQKNPTAFYLCAPRSQAGYYEQYFGPGTRLTVT.

V is TRBV29-1 and J is TRBJ2-3; D is undetermined. The V gene lost 4 bases and the J gene lost 0 bases, with 20 bases spanning the gap. The germline CDR1 and CDR2 sequences are SQVTM and ANQGSEA. CDR3 length: 17 amino acids. CDR3 sequence reads: CSVVGPSVAPSTDTQYF. CDR3 nucleotide sequence: TGCAGCGTTGTAGGGCCGTCGGTGGCTCCTAGCACAGATACGCAGTATTTT.

This chain uses TRBV5-6 with TRBJ1-1, with 7 bases matching TRBD1. Germline-derived CDR1 and CDR2 are SGHDT and YYEEEE. J gave up 7 bases and V 1 base, and 4 bases lay outside the gene matches. This CDR3 contains 13 residues. The CDR3 reads CASSLLGGGEAFF. The CDR3 nucleotides read TGTGCCAGCAGCTTGTTAGGGGGCGGTGAAGCTTTCTTT.

On this clone: Distinct nucleotide sequences in the sample also encode this CDR3. This sequence joins TRBV10-3 and TRBJ2-1; D is uncertain. Germline CDR1 and CDR2: ENHRY and SYGVKD. V was clipped by 6 bases and J by 7 bases, with 7 bases between them. This CDR3 is 11 amino acids long. CDR3 bases: TGTGCCATCAGCCCCGGGAATGAGCAGTTCTTC. Its protein is CAISPGNEQFF.

This clone was recorded once. The chain links TRBV7-2 to TRBJ1-3; D gene uncertain. Germline V gene lookup returns CDR1 SGHTA and CDR2 FQGNSA. The CDR3 has 13 residues. Deletions cut 4 bases from V and 2 bases from J, with 6 bases between. CDR3: CASSSSAGNTIYF. CDR3 DNA: TGTGCCAGCAGCTCCTCGGCTGGAAACACCATATATTTT. The complete variable domain, with remaining parts taken from reference TRBV7-2 and TRBJ1-3, reads GAGVSQSPSNKVTEKGKDVELRCDPISGHTALYWYRQSLGQGLEFLIYFQGNSAPDKSGLPSDRFSAERTGGSVSTLTIQRTQQEDSAVYLCASSSSAGNTIYFGEGSWLTVV.

V gene TRBV29-1 combines with J gene TRBJ1-1, with a weak D call TRBD1 (5 bases). From germline, CDR1 is SQVTM and CDR2 ANQGSEA. The CDR3 is 11 residues long. V lost 6 bases, J lost 7 bases, and 12 bases lay in between. Here the CDR3 DNA reads TGCAGCGTCCCGGGGGGATTTGAAGCTTTCTTT. The encoded protein is CSVPGGFEAFF.

The chain employs TRBV29-1 and TRBJ2-3; 7 bases line up with TRBD1. The junction had 7 bases not matched to a gene; V was cut back by 7 bases and J by 9 bases. Germline V CDR1 and CDR2: SQVTM, ANQGSEA. The CDR3 has 11 residues. The CDR3 DNA reads as TGCAGCGGTTACAGGGGACAGACGCAGTATTTT. Amino acids: CSGYRGQTQYF.

The genes are TRBV21-1 and TRBJ1-5. TRBV21-1 is a listed pseudogene. There are 14 residues in the CDR3. CDR3 region: CASSNASLDQPQHF. As DNA, the CDR3 is TGTGCCAGCAGCAACGCCAGCCTCGATCAGCCCCAGCATTTT.

This clone occurred once. The V and J genes are TRBV19 and TRBJ2-2; tentative D call: TRBD2 (5 bases). V shed 6 bases and J shed 4 bases, with 12 bases lying between them. CDR1 is LNHDA, CDR2 SQIVND, per germline (reference sequence). The CDR3 consists of 14 residues. CDR3 amino acids: CASRVSGGTGELFF. The DNA of the CDR3 is TGTGCCAGTAGAGTCAGCGGTGGCACCGGGGAGCTGTTTTTT.

The V call is TRBV28, the J call TRBJ2-7, with TRBD2 identical over 15 bases. CDR1 MDHEN and CDR2 SYDVKM come from the germline V gene. The trim removed 5 bases at V and 1 base at J, leaving 9 bases unmatched. This CDR3 comprises 18 residues. This CDR3 reads CASSTHPGLAGGSYEQYF. The CDR3 DNA is TGTGCCAGCAGTACCCATCCGGGACTAGCGGGAGGATCCTACGAGCAGTACTTC. Supplemented by reference TRBV28 and TRBJ2-7, the full variable domain reads DVKVTQSSRYLVKRTGEKVFLECVQDMDHENMFWYRQDPGLGLRLIYFSYDVKMKEKGDIPEGYSVSREKKERFSLILESASTNQTSMYLCASSTHPGLAGGSYEQYFGPGTRLTVT.

This clone appeared a single time. The chain couples TRBV5-4 to TRBJ2-2; 11 bases agree with TRBD2. Looked up from germline, CDR1 is SGHNT and CDR2 is YYREEE (reference sequence). V lost 4 bases and J lost 0; bases outside the gene matches: 2. The CDR3 sequence is 16 residues long. The CDR3 DNA is TGTGCCAGCAGCCCACTAGCGGGAGCGAACACCGGGGAGCTGTTTTTT. Translation gives CASSPLAGANTGELFF.

This chain connects TRBV11-3 to TRBJ2-2, with no clear D. Germline-derived CDR1 and CDR2 are SGHNT and YENEEA. This CDR3 comprises 13 residues. Between the trimmed V and J ends, which lost 4 bases and 3 bases, there was a span of 6 bases. The CDR3 spells CASSSPDTGELFF. Written as DNA, the CDR3 is TGTGCCAGCAGCTCCCCGGACACCGGGGAGCTGTTTTTT.

The chain is built from TRBV28 and TRBJ2-1, with D perhaps TRBD2 (6 bases). V dropped 6 bases and J dropped 10 bases, with 16 bases sitting between them. Germline CDR1 reads MDHEN; CDR2 reads SYDVKM. CDR3 size: 13 residues. The DNA of the CDR3 is TGTGCCAGCAGCGTGACAAGCGGGCACGAGCAGTTCTTC. Translation gives CASSVTSGHEQFF.

V gene TRBV6-1 combines with J gene TRBJ1-4; no definite D call. This CDR3 is built from 12 residues. Deletions cut 6 bases from V and 8 bases from J, with 10 bases between. Germline CDR1 MNHNS, CDR2 SASEGT. The CDR3 protein is CASSLRDEKLFF. The CDR3, as DNA: TGTGCCAGCAGCCTACGTGACGAAAAACTGTTTTTT.

V is TRBV9 and J is TRBJ2-7, with D possibly TRBD1 on 5 matching bases. The CDR3 has 16 amino acids. The germline V and J ends were trimmed by 4 bases and 3 bases, with 20 bases remaining between them. The germline V gene has CDR1 SGDLS and CDR2 YYNGEE. For the CDR3, the DNA is TGTGCCAGCAGCCCCCAGATGACAGTTGTTAGCTACGAGCAGTACTTC. Translated: CASSPQMTVVSYEQYF.

The genes are TRBV15 and TRBJ2-1; 14 nucleotides match TRBD2. Germline V gives CDR1 LNHNV, CDR2 YYDKDF (reference sequence). The ends lost 4 bases at V and 9 bases at J; junction bases unmatched: 8. The CDR3 runs 16 residues. The CDR3 spells CATSTALGLAGGEQFF. CDR3 nucleotide sequence: TGTGCCACCAGCACTGCATTAGGACTAGCGGGAGGTGAGCAGTTCTTC.

V is TRBV19 and J is TRBJ2-3; D may correspond to TRBD1 or TRBD2 (5 bases each). Germline-derived CDR1 and CDR2 are LNHDA and SQIVND (reference sequence). The V gene lost 5 bases and the J gene lost 2 bases, with 17 bases spanning the gap. The CDR3 is 16 residues long. The CDR3 is CASSVFGTGYTDTQYF. The DNA of the CDR3 is TGTGCCAGTAGTGTATTCGGGACGGGATACACAGATACGCAGTATTTT.

The chain carries TRBV10-3 and TRBJ1-1, with 7 bases aligning to TRBD1. In germline, CDR1 is ENHRY, CDR2 SYGVKD. The CDR3 totals 17 residues. V lost 0 bases to trimming and J lost 1 base; unmatched junction nucleotides: 8. The CDR3 is CAISESTGSGGNTEAFF. CDR3 DNA: TGTGCCATCAGTGAGTCGACCGGGTCAGGGGGGAACACTGAAGCTTTCTTT.